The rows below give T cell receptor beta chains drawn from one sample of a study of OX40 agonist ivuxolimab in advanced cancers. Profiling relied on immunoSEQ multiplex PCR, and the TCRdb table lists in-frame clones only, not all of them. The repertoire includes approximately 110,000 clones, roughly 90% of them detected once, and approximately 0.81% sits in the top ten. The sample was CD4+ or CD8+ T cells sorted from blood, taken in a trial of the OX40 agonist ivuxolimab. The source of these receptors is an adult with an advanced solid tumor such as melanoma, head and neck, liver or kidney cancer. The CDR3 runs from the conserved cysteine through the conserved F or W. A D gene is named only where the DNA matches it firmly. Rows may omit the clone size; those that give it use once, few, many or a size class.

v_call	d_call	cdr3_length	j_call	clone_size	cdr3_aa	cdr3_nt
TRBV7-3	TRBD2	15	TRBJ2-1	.	CASSLGLADNNEQFF	TGTGCCAGCAGCTTGGGACTAGCGGATAACAATGAGCAGTTCTTC
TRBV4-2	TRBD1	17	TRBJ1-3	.	CASSQWGTGTGRNTIYF	TGTGCCAGCAGCCAATGGGGAACCGGGACAGGGCGAAACACCATATATTTT
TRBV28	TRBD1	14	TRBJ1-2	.	CASRSTGTGFGYTF	TGTGCCAGCAGGTCCACTGGGACAGGGTTTGGCTACACCTTC
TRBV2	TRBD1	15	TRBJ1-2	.	CASSLAGTGRYGYTF	TGTGCCAGCTCCTTAGCAGGGACAGGGCGCTATGGCTACACCTTC
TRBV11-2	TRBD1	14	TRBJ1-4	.	CASSLDRGDEKLFF	TGTGCCAGCAGCCTCGACAGGGGAGATGAAAAACTGTTTTTT
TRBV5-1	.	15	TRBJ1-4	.	CASSLGGQGSEKLFF	TGCGCCAGCAGCTTGGGCGGGCAGGGGAGTGAAAAACTGTTTTTT
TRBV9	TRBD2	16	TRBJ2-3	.	CASSVGLAGNTDTQYF	TGTGCCAGCAGCGTAGGACTAGCGGGGAACACAGATACGCAGTATTTT
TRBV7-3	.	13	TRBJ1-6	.	CASSLTTHSPLHF	TGTGCCAGCAGCTTAACAACGCATTCACCCCTCCACTTT
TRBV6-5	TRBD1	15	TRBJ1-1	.	CASSLRQGLVTEAFF	TGTGCCAGCAGTCTAAGACAGGGGTTGGTCACTGAAGCTTTCTTT
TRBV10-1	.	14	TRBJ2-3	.	CASSERLRTDTQYF	TGCGCCAGCAGTGAAAGACTCCGCACGGATACGCAGTATTTT
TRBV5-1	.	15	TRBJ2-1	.	CASSLGGRDYNEQFF	TGCGCCAGCAGCTTGGGAGGGAGAGACTACAATGAGCAGTTCTTC
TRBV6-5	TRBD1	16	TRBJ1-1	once	CASSYLSPGGNTEAFF	TGTGCCAGCAGTTATCTCAGTCCAGGGGGGAACACTGAAGCTTTCTTT
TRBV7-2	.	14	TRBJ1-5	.	CASSYQDSHQPQHF	TGTGCCAGCAGCTACCAGGACAGCCATCAGCCCCAGCATTTT
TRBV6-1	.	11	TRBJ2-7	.	CASSVGGRQYF	TGTGCCAGCAGTGTCGGGGGTAGGCAGTACTTC
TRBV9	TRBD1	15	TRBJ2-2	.	CASSVGDRDAGELFF	TGTGCCAGCAGCGTAGGGGACAGGGATGCCGGGGAGCTGTTTTTT
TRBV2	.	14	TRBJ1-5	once	CASSGQIDNQPQHF	TGTGCCAGCAGTGGGCAGATTGACAATCAGCCCCAGCATTTT
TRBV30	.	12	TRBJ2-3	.	CAWSGALSLGYF	TGTGCCTGGAGTGGGGCCCTTAGTTTGGGGTATTTT
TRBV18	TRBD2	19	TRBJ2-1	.	CASSPGLLAGGWYYNEQFF	TGTGCCAGCTCACCGGGGCTGCTAGCGGGAGGGTGGTACTACAATGAGCAGTTCTTC
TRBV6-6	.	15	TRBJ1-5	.	CASNTGKGGNQPQHF	TGTGCCAGCAATACCGGGAAAGGGGGCAATCAGCCCCAGCATTTT
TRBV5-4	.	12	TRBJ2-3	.	CASSSGTDTQYF	TGTGCCAGCAGCTCCGGTACAGATACGCAGTATTTT
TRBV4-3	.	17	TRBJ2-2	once	CASSRSGQSTNTGELFF	TGCGCCAGCAGCCGCAGCGGACAGTCTACGAACACCGGGGAGCTGTTTTTT
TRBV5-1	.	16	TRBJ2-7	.	CASSLDVAGLAYEQYF	TGCGCCAGCAGCTTGGATGTGGCGGGGTTGGCCTACGAGCAGTACTTC
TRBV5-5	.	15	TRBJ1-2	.	CASSLVGSTAGGYTF	TGTGCCAGCAGCTTGGTAGGGTCGACAGCAGGTGGCTACACCTTC
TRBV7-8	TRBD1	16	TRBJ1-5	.	CASSHGTGSRYQPQHF	TGTGCCAGCAGCCACGGGACAGGGTCTCGTTATCAGCCCCAGCATTTT
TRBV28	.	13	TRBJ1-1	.	CASRPDRSTEAFF	TGTGCCAGCAGGCCCGACAGAAGTACTGAAGCTTTCTTT
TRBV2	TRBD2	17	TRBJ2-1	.	CASSEPAGLAGYNEQFF	TGTGCCAGCAGTGAACCGGCGGGACTAGCGGGTTACAATGAGCAGTTCTTC
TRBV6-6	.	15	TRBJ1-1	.	CASSKPLISPTEAFF	TGTGCCAGCAGTAAACCACTAATCTCCCCCACTGAAGCTTTCTTT
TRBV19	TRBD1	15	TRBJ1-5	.	CASSTPGQGYQPQHF	TGTGCCAGTAGTACTCCGGGACAGGGCTATCAGCCCCAGCATTTT
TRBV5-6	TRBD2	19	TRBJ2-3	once	CASRKGTGTSGRAGDTQYF	TGTGCCAGCAGGAAAGGGACAGGGACTAGCGGGAGGGCCGGAGATACGCAGTATTTT
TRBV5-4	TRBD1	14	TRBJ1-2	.	CASSFYRGEGGYTF	TGTGCCAGCAGCTTCTACAGGGGAGAGGGTGGCTACACCTTC
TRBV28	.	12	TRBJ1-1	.	CASNELRERAFF	TGTGCCAGCAACGAACTCAGGGAAAGAGCTTTCTTT
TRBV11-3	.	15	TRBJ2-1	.	CASSRTSGLYNEQFF	TGTGCCAGCAGCAGAACTTCGGGTCTGTACAATGAGCAGTTCTTC
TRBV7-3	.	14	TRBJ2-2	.	CASSSGQNTGELFF	TGTGCCAGCAGCTCGGGACAGAACACCGGGGAGCTGTTTTTT
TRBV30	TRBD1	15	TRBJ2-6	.	CAWDRGLPGANVLTF	TGTGCCTGGGACAGGGGATTACCTGGGGCCAACGTCCTGACTTTC
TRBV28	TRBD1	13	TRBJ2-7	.	CASGRTGRYEQYF	TGTGCCAGCGGCCGGACAGGAAGGTACGAGCAGTACTTC
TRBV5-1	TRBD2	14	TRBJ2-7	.	CASSSTSGAYEQYF	TGCGCCAGCAGCTCGACTAGCGGGGCCTACGAGCAGTACTTC
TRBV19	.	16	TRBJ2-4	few	CASSILGSLGKNIQYF	TGTGCCAGTAGTATCCTAGGGAGCTTGGGGAAAAACATTCAGTACTTC
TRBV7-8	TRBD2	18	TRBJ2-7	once	CASSVPGLASPSTYEQYF	TGTGCCAGCAGCGTACCGGGACTAGCATCCCCCTCAACTTACGAGCAGTACTTC
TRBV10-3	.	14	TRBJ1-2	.	CAIIPELGGHGYTF	TGTGCCATCATCCCCGAATTGGGGGGTCATGGCTACACCTTC
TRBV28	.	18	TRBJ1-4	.	CASSPLDRFRATNEKLFF	TGTGCCAGCAGCCCGCTCGACAGGTTTAGAGCAACTAATGAAAAACTGTTTTTT
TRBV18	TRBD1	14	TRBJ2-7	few	CASSAQDRAPEQYF	TGTGCCAGCTCCGCCCAGGACAGGGCTCCCGAGCAGTACTTC
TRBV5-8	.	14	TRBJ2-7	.	CASRQKTGFGEQYF	TGTGCCAGCCGTCAAAAGACAGGCTTCGGCGAGCAGTACTTC
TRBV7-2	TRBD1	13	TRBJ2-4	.	CASSQGTGNIQYF	TGTGCCAGCAGCCAGGGGACAGGGAACATTCAGTACTTC
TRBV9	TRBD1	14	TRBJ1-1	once	CASSAHRGNTEAFF	TGTGCCAGCAGCGCCCACAGGGGGAACACTGAAGCTTTCTTT
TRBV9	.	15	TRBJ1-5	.	CASSVGETSNQPQHF	TGTGCCAGCAGCGTAGGAGAGACCAGCAATCAGCCCCAGCATTTT
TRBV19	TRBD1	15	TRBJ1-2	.	CASSMDRNLNYGYTF	TGTGCCAGTAGTATGGACAGGAACCTTAACTATGGCTACACCTTC
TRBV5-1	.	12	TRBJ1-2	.	CASSLAGGGYTF	TGCGCCAGCAGCTTGGCCGGAGGCGGCTACACCTTC
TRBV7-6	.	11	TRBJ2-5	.	CASSFPPTQYF	TGTGCCAGCAGCTTTCCGCCGACCCAGTACTTC
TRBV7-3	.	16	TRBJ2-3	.	CASSLTAVGPTDTQYF	TGTGCCAGCAGCTTAACGGCCGTCGGTCCCACAGATACGCAGTATTTT
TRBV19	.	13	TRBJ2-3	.	CASSRPFSDTQYF	TGTGCCAGTAGTAGACCCTTTAGCGATACGCAGTATTTT
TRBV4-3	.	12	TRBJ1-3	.	CASSSRGNTIYF	TGCGCCAGCAGCTCCCGGGGAAACACCATATATTTT
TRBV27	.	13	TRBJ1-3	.	CASSPGSGNTIYF	TGTGCCAGCAGCCCCGGATCTGGAAACACCATATATTTT
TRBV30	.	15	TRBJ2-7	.	CAWSFNRESSYEQYF	TGTGCCTGGAGTTTCAACAGGGAGAGCTCCTACGAGCAGTACTTC
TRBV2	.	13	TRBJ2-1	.	CASRLLSYNEQFF	TGTGCCAGCCGGCTGCTATCCTACAATGAGCAGTTCTTC
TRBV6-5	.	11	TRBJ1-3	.	CASSYSGTIYF	TGTGCCAGCAGTTATTCTGGCACCATATATTTT
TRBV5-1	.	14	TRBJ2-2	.	CASNEKQNTGELFF	TGCGCCAGCAATGAGAAACAGAACACCGGGGAGCTGTTTTTT
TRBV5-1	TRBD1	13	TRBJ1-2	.	CASSWGQGLSYTF	TGCGCCAGCAGCTGGGGACAGGGCCTTAGCTACACCTTC
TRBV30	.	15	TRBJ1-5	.	CAWAPLGRGNQPQHF	TGTGCCTGGGCCCCTCTCGGTCGAGGCAATCAGCCCCAGCATTTT
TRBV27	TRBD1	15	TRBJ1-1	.	CASSLQGAWVTEAFF	TGTGCCAGCAGCCTACAGGGGGCTTGGGTGACTGAAGCTTTCTTT
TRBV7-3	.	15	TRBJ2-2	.	CASSLVSGNTGELFF	TGTGCCAGCAGCTTGGTTAGCGGAAACACCGGGGAGCTGTTTTTT